The rows below give T cell receptor beta chains drawn from one sample of a study of blood T cell repertoires in COVID-19. Profiling relied on immunoSEQ multiplex PCR, and the TCRdb table lists in-frame clones only, not all of them. Among 160,000 or so clones listed, around four fifths were seen once. The sample comprised peripheral blood. Receptor source: a woman aged 80 or over with acute or convalescent COVID-19. CDR3s leave out the opening cysteine and the closing phenylalanine or tryptophan.

cdr3_length,j_call,v_call,cdr3_aa
11,TRBJ1-1,TRBV28,ASSTGMGTEAF
11,TRBJ2-7,TRBV14,ASSQVRGLEQY
16,TRBJ2-6,TRBV18,ASSPETGKLSGANVLT
11,TRBJ1-5,TRBV19,ASAEQFNQPQH
12,TRBJ2-1,TRBV29-1,SVDDAGAKNEQF
11,TRBJ1-1,TRBV5-1,ASGTGGFSVAF
14,TRBJ2-1,TRBV6-2/TRBV6-3,ASSYQPGQGYNEQF
10,TRBJ1-6,TRBV5-1,AGKGRSSPLH
13,TRBJ2-2,TRBV7-3,ASSFSGSGTGELF
12,TRBJ2-5,TRBV24-1,ATSGPGGGETQY
12,TRBJ2-7,TRBV11-2,ASSSTGGPYEQY
11,TRBJ2-7,TRBV25-1,ASSGSGRDEQY
11,TRBJ1-6,TRBV12-3/TRBV12-4,ASRTGRNSPLH
16,TRBJ2-3,TRBV28,ASIGTSGRQKSTDTQY
16,TRBJ1-1,TRBV29-1,SVEDLTGWGVVNTEAF
13,TRBJ2-7,TRBV4-1,ASSSGQGLSYEQY
15,TRBJ2-7,TRBV9,ASSVGLIAGEHYEQY
15,TRBJ1-1,TRBV19,ASSIWVGAFVNTEAF
13,TRBJ2-7,TRBV10-3,AIRGGFGSNYEQY
13,TRBJ1-6,TRBV10-3,AITSGQGADSPLH
13,TRBJ1-5,TRBV11-2,ASSLGRQVNQPQH
10,TRBJ1-1,TRBV3-1/TRBV3-2,ASSQTTGPAF
9,TRBJ1-1,TRBV6-5,ASGGLTEAF
12,TRBJ2-7,TRBV6-5,ASSPLRGSHEQY
14,TRBJ2-5,TRBV3-1/TRBV3-2,ASSRPLAGWGETQY
14,TRBJ1-6,TRBV7-9,ASTGVETLKGSPLH
14,TRBJ1-1,TRBV10-3,AISESLQGVGTEAF
12,TRBJ1-1,TRBV2,ASSPGHLNTEAF
13,TRBJ2-7,TRBV5-1,ASSLTSGPSYEQY
12,TRBJ1-2,TRBV28,ASSLNRINYGYT
14,TRBJ2-1,TRBV7-9,ASSLFWTGEVNEQF
14,TRBJ2-5,TRBV6-6,ASSRLGGLYQETQY
14,TRBJ1-5,TRBV6-6,ASSYHRDRGHQPQH
15,TRBJ1-6,TRBV5-1,ASSLRGQGLNNSPLH
13,TRBJ2-1,TRBV6-5,ASSLSGTTYNEQF
10,TRBJ1-2,TRBV9,ASKAGNYGYT
12,TRBJ2-7,TRBV19,ASSIDINSYEQY
14,TRBJ2-7,TRBV28,ASSFGLAELSYEQY
14,TRBJ2-5,TRBV11-2,ASSLVRPRVQETQY
13,TRBJ2-2,TRBV2,ASSARQGPTGELF
14,TRBJ2-7,TRBV2,ASTPRTSGGTYEQY
16,TRBJ2-6,TRBV7-9,ASSRNTGDLSGANVLT
16,TRBJ2-3,TRBV18,ASSPLKGQGTSTDTQY
13,TRBJ1-4,TRBV25-1,ASSEFGEIREKLF
11,TRBJ1-1,TRBV10-1,ASSVQGNTEAF
12,TRBJ2-2,TRBV11-2,ASSLNSNTGELF
13,TRBJ1-2,TRBV3-1/TRBV3-2,ASSQDHGGYDGYT
11,TRBJ2-7,TRBV6-6,ASSQDRYYEQY
13,TRBJ2-7,TRBV5-1,ASSLGTSINNEQY
14,TRBJ1-5,TRBV3-1/TRBV3-2,ASSQDGPGINQPQH
15,TRBJ1-3,TRBV5-1,ASSSGQGGWSGNTIY
13,TRBJ1-6,TRBV4-2,ASSQERGGSSPLH
17,TRBJ2-5,TRBV18,ASSPPVMGLAGEKETQY
14,TRBJ1-2,TRBV3-1/TRBV3-2,ASSQDLNRGPYGYT
14,TRBJ2-2,TRBV19,ASSKGQGANTGELF